The 7 T cell receptor beta chains reported below all come from one sample, sequenced in a study of shared clonotypes between healthy human individuals. CD45RO-negative CD8 cells positively selected for CCR7 made up the naive population, which excluded terminally differentiated effector memory CD45RA+ cells. Sequenced by immunoSEQ multiplex PCR; TCRdb stores in-frame clones only, minus some. The sample has hundreds of thousands of clones, approximately 96% seen once. The source material was naive CD8+ T cells sorted from blood. The receptors stem from a woman in her 30s in good health.

The V and J genes are TRBV7-8 and TRBJ2-5; 9 bases align to TRBD1. There are 15 residues in the CDR3. The J segment lost 2 bases and the V segment lost 4 bases, leaving 5 bases of the junction unmatched. Germline V gives CDR1 SGHVS, CDR2 FQNEAQ. DNA of the CDR3: TGTGCCAGCAGCTCCCGGGACAGGGAGCAAGAGACCCAGTACTTC. It codes for CASSSRDREQETQYF.

The chain recombines TRBV29-1 with TRBJ2-1; D is perhaps TRBD1 (5 bases). V was shortened by 0 bases and J by 8 bases, with 8 bases between the two germline ends. The CDR3 sequence is 12 residues long. The germline gives CDR1 SQVTM, CDR2 ANQGSEA. Written as DNA, the CDR3 is TGCAGCGTTGAAGATATAGGGGATGAGCAGTTCTTC. Amino acids: CSVEDIGDEQFF.

This chain connects TRBV6-6 to TRBJ2-7; unclear D gene. V was clipped by 1 base and J by 3 bases, with 13 bases between them. The CDR3 is made up of 15 amino acids. CDR1 MNHNY and CDR2 SVGAGI come from the germline V gene (reference sequence). CDR3 nucleotide sequence: TGTGCCAGCAGTTACTTGGGTTCAGTAAACTACGAGCAGTACTTC. Translation gives CASSYLGSVNYEQYF.

The J gene is TRBJ1-1, the V gene TRBV28; D gene uncertain. Germline V gives CDR1 MDHEN, CDR2 SYDVKM. V was clipped by 3 bases and J by 5 bases, with 10 bases between them. This CDR3 is built from 13 residues. Written as DNA, the CDR3 is TGTGCCAGCAGTTTCTCAGGCTGGACTGAAGCTTTCTTT. This gives the protein CASSFSGWTEAFF.

This chain uses TRBV25-1 with TRBJ2-6; 9 bases line up with TRBD1. CDR1 and CDR2 (germline): MGHDK, SYGVNS. CDR3 length equals 17 residues. With 6 bases clipped from V and 2 bases from J, the junction kept 8 bases outside the gene matches. CDR3 protein: CASSGDRDFAGANVLTF. The CDR3 region has the DNA TGTGCCAGCAGCGGGGACAGGGACTTCGCTGGGGCCAACGTCCTGACTTTC. Variable domain in full (rest from reference TRBV25-1 and TRBJ2-6): EADIYQTPRYLVIGTGKKITLECSQTMGHDKMYWYQQDPGMELHLIHYSYGVNSTEKGDLSSESTVSRIRTEHFPLTLESARPSHTSQYLCASSGDRDFAGANVLTFGAGSRLTVL.

CDR3 amino acids: CASSLGLRSPNEKLFF. CDR3 nucleotide sequence: TGCGCCAGCAGCTTGGGCTTACGAAGCCCTAATGAAAAACTGTTTTTT. V usage is TRBV5-1 and J usage is TRBJ1-4; no clear D gene. V lost 0 bases and J lost 3, with 12 bases in between. There are 16 residues in the CDR3. The germline CDR1 and CDR2 sequences are SGHRS and YFSETQ.

The V call is TRBV21-1, the J call TRBJ2-7; the table's D call, TRBD1, has no DNA check behind it. TRBV21-1 is a pseudogene segment. The CDR3 has 15 residues. The CDR3 sequence: CASSYFYVGGVEQYF. CDR3 DNA sequence: TGTGCCAGCAGCTACTTCTATGTAGGGGGTGTCGAGCAGTACTTC.